A selection of T cell receptor beta chains follows, all from one sample in a study of CD8 T cells in ankylosing spondylitis. TCRdb independently ran MiXCR on the 5' RACE reads; one entry per CDR3 protein. The sample includes about 480,000 distinct CDR3 sequences, about a sixth of them seen just once. The sample comprised blood, either unsorted or a sorted T cell fraction (not recorded which). Receptors were obtained from a male donor with ankylosing spondylitis. The CDR3 runs from the conserved cysteine through the conserved F or W. Fields, in order: J gene, D gene, clone size, V gene, CDR3 DNA, CDR3 protein. D genes are given only for firm matches. Size values are once, few and many counts, or a class for expanded clones, and some rows have none.

J gene: TRBJ1-2
D gene: NA
clone size: NA
V gene: TRBV7-2
CDR3 DNA: TGTGCCAGCAGCTTCGACAGTCGCTATGGCTACACCTTC
CDR3 protein: CASSFDSRYGYTF

J gene: TRBJ2-3
D gene: NA
clone size: NA
V gene: TRBV10-1
CDR3 DNA: TGCGCCAGCAAGGCGGGGAGCACAGATACGCAGTATTTT
CDR3 protein: CASKAGSTDTQYF

J gene: TRBJ1-5
D gene: NA
clone size: few
V gene: TRBV7-2
CDR3 DNA: TGTGCCAGCAGCCTACCGACAGGCAACAATCAGCCCCAGCATTTT
CDR3 protein: CASSLPTGNNQPQHF

J gene: TRBJ2-5
D gene: NA
clone size: NA
V gene: TRBV7-2
CDR3 DNA: TGTGCCAGCAGCTCGGGCGGCAGAGTACAAGAGACCCAGTACTTC
CDR3 protein: CASSSGGRVQETQYF

J gene: TRBJ2-3
D gene: TRBD1
clone size: NA
V gene: TRBV20-1
CDR3 DNA: TGCAGTGCTAGGCCCCCGGGACAGGGGCGGAATACGCAGTATTTT
CDR3 protein: CSARPPGQGRNTQYF

J gene: TRBJ1-5
D gene: TRBD1
clone size: few
V gene: TRBV7-8
CDR3 DNA: TGTGCCAGCAGCTTAGCGCAGGGGGTGGGTCAGCCCCAGCATTTT
CDR3 protein: CASSLAQGVGQPQHF

J gene: TRBJ1-2
D gene: TRBD1
clone size: NA
V gene: TRBV9
CDR3 DNA: TGTGCCAGCAGCGCGTCCGACAGGGGGTATGGCTACACCTTC
CDR3 protein: CASSASDRGYGYTF

J gene: TRBJ2-7
D gene: TRBD2
clone size: NA
V gene: TRBV6-2/TRBV6-3
CDR3 DNA: TGTGCCAGCAATCGACAACGGACTAGCGGGTCCTACGAGCAGTACTTC
CDR3 protein: CASNRQRTSGSYEQYF

J gene: TRBJ1-3
D gene: NA
clone size: few
V gene: TRBV5-1
CDR3 DNA: TGCGCCAGCAGCCCGGAGGGACTTCACTCTGGAAACACCATATATTTT
CDR3 protein: CASSPEGLHSGNTIYF

J gene: TRBJ1-2
D gene: NA
clone size: few
V gene: TRBV20-1
CDR3 DNA: TGCAGTGCTAGTCCCGAGGGCAGGGCCTATGGCTACACCTTC
CDR3 protein: CSASPEGRAYGYTF

J gene: TRBJ2-7
D gene: NA
clone size: few
V gene: TRBV5-6
CDR3 DNA: TGTGCCAGCAGCTACGTACAGGGTTTCTCCTACGAGCAGTACTTC
CDR3 protein: CASSYVQGFSYEQYF

J gene: TRBJ2-1
D gene: TRBD2
clone size: NA
V gene: TRBV28
CDR3 DNA: TGTGCCAGCAGGAACCTAGCGGGTGGGGGATATGAGCAGTTCTTC
CDR3 protein: CASRNLAGGGYEQFF

J gene: TRBJ2-1
D gene: NA
clone size: NA
V gene: TRBV7-9
CDR3 DNA: TGTGCCAGCAGCTCCGGAGGGGCCTCCTACAATGAGCAGTTCTTC
CDR3 protein: CASSSGGASYNEQFF

J gene: TRBJ2-7
D gene: NA
clone size: once
V gene: TRBV12-5
CDR3 DNA: TGTGCTAGTGCGGAACAGGCCGCCTACGAGCAGTACTTC
CDR3 protein: CASAEQAAYEQYF

J gene: TRBJ1-2
D gene: NA
clone size: many
V gene: TRBV7-9
CDR3 DNA: TGTGCCAGCAGCTTACGGGAGGTCTATGGCTACACCTTC
CDR3 protein: CASSLREVYGYTF

J gene: TRBJ2-1
D gene: TRBD2
clone size: NA
V gene: TRBV6-1
CDR3 DNA: TGTGCCAGCAGTGCCCCGGCGGGGGGGCGGAATGAGCAGTTCTTC
CDR3 protein: CASSAPAGGRNEQFF

J gene: TRBJ2-1
D gene: TRBD2
clone size: few
V gene: TRBV20-1
CDR3 DNA: TGCAGTGCTAAATACTTAACTGGCGGGGGGGCGGGTGAGCAGTTCTTC
CDR3 protein: CSAKYLTGGGAGEQFF

J gene: TRBJ2-7
D gene: NA
clone size: few
V gene: TRBV3-1
CDR3 DNA: TGTGCCAGCAGCCGAGTGTCCTACGAGCAGTACTTC
CDR3 protein: CASSRVSYEQYF